These 4 T cell receptor beta chains share one sample of origin, sequenced in a study of OX40 agonist ivuxolimab in advanced cancers. Generated by immunoSEQ multiplex PCR, the TCRdb table keeps only in-frame clones and is missing some. This sample carries tens of thousands of clones, about four fifths of them seen once, and the ten largest clones take approximately 1.2%. Sequenced here: CD4+ or CD8+ T cells sorted from blood, sampled in a trial of the OX40 agonist ivuxolimab. All receptors come from an adult with an advanced solid tumor such as melanoma, head and neck, liver or kidney cancer.

The chain has TRBV19 and TRBJ1-1; 8 bases agree with TRBD1. The V segment lost 3 bases and the J segment 5 bases; nucleotides outside the gene matches: 8. Germline CDR1 and CDR2: LNHDA and SQIVND (reference sequence). This CDR3 has 15 amino acids. CDR3: CASSMDRTGRTEAFF. CDR3 bases: TGTGCCAGTAGTATGGACCGGACAGGGCGAACTGAAGCTTTCTTT.

This clone has a single count. The rearrangement links TRBV19 to TRBJ2-3, with D tentatively TRBD2 (5 bases). V dropped 3 bases and J dropped 8 bases, with 21 bases sitting between them. This CDR3 is built from 16 residues. Germline CDR1 and CDR2: LNHDA and SQIVND (reference sequence). The CDR3 region is CASSIVASRVFGTQYF. CDR3 bases: TGTGCCAGTAGTATTGTGGCTAGCCGGGTCTTCGGTACGCAGTATTTT. The variable domain in full, with the rest retrieved from reference TRBV19 and TRBJ2-3, is DGGITQSPKYLFRKEGQNVTLSCEQNLNHDAMYWYRQDPGQGLRLIYYSQIVNDFQKGDIAEGYSVSREKKESFPLTVTSAQKNPTAFYLCASSIVASRVFGTQYFGPGTRLTVL.

This chain joins TRBV27 and TRBJ2-7; possible D gene TRBD1, 6 bases. The germline gives CDR1 MNHEY, CDR2 SMNVEV (reference sequence). The CDR3 covers 11 residues. With 3 bases removed from V and 8 bases from J, the gap between germline ends came to 8 bases. CDR3 coding DNA: TGTGCCAGCAGTTTGAGGGGGAAGCAGTACTTC. It specifies CASSLRGKQYF.

The chain employs TRBV2 and TRBJ2-5; the D is unclear. Trimming pared 2 bases from V and 5 bases from J, leaving 3 bases between. The CDR3 totals 11 residues. CDR1 SNHLY and CDR2 FYNNEI come from the germline V gene. CDR3 region: CASSELETQYF. CDR3 in DNA: TGTGCCAGCAGTGAACTTGAGACCCAGTACTTC.